This TCR beta chain was identified during a study of tumor-infiltrating lymphocytes in primary liver carcinoma. Study-wide results and caveats: Pairs comparing tumor with adjacent tissue or blood overlapped less than pairs drawn from tumor regions. Representation across all five tumor regions was limited to only about 8-24% of top clones.

Trimming pared 1 base from V and 7 bases from J, leaving 17 bases between. The CDR3 spans 15 residues. CDR1 and CDR2 (germline): GTSNPN, SVGIG (reference sequence). Starting material for RNA and DNA co-extraction consisted of about 20-30 mg of unsorted bulk tissue. Through surgical resection, the patients' primary liver carcinoma was treated. The proportion of viable tumor cells exceeded 85% in every tumor sample. A constant-region primer served to make TCR beta cDNA from roughly 500 ng total RNA. It was through three nested multiplex PCR rounds of slightly modified ARM-PCR that TCR beta libraries arose. The study ran its first two PCR rounds for approximately 10 cycles each, using TRBV1-TRBV30 forward primers and a C-beta reverse primer. MiXCR, run by TCRdb on the multiplex PCR reads, gives a single entry per CDR3 protein. The table includes fewer than 200,000 distinct CDR3 sequences, 85% detected once.

Concerning this clonotype itself: The antigen is undetermined.

This clonotype was sampled from a man in his forties with primary liver carcinoma and hepatitis B virus infection. The chain is built from TRBV30 and TRBJ2-1; D is uncertain. The sample was tumor tissue from primary liver carcinoma. The CDR3 coding sequence is TGTGCCTGGAGTGAAGGGTCTGGTGGGGTAAATGAGCAGTTCTTC. It translates to CAWSEGSGGVNEQFF.